Below are 32 T cell receptor beta chains sequenced from a single sample in a study of CD8 T cells in Susac syndrome. The RNA input was about 0.5 to 1 ug, and it was reverse transcribed with random hexamers. TCRdb called the immunoSEQ multiplex PCR reads again in MiXCR, with one record for every CDR3 protein. The sample yields 95,000 to 150,000 distinct CDR3 sequences, approximately 94% seen once. Sequences were obtained from CD4+ T cells from PBMCs. The receptor set was obtained from a human donor in good health.

The sample holds one count of this clonotype. The CDR3 coding sequence is TGTGCCAGCAGCTCCCAGGGACACGGAGGTCGTAGCGAGCAGTACTTC. It codes for CASSSQGHGGRSEQYF. The chain links TRBV11-2 to TRBJ2-7, with a possible D match to TRBD1 (6 bases). The germline V and J ends were trimmed by 4 bases and 6 bases, with 22 bases remaining between them. CDR1 SGHAT and CDR2 FQNNGV come from the germline V gene. The CDR3 is 16 residues long.

This clonotype was recorded only once. V is TRBV20-1 and J is TRBJ2-7; 8 bases are a match to TRBD1. The CDR3 is 14 amino acids. J gave up 2 bases and V 4 bases, and 7 bases lay outside the gene matches. Germline CDR1 and CDR2: DFQATT and SNEGSKA (reference sequence). CDR3 bases: TGCAGTGCTACTCCCGGGACAGGAACCTACGAGCAGTACTTC. It translates to CSATPGTGTYEQYF.

The rearrangement links TRBV20-1 to TRBJ1-5, with D unresolved. CDR1 is DFQATT, CDR2 SNEGSKA, per germline (reference sequence). The CDR3 totals 13 residues. The V end was cut by 3 bases, the J end by 4 bases, with 10 bases between. DNA for the CDR3: TGCAGTGCTAGGTCTCATTCTAATCAGCCCCAGCATTTT. Its protein is CSARSHSNQPQHF.

This sequence joins TRBV25-1 and TRBJ2-1; possible D gene TRBD1, 5 bases. The CDR3 consists of 16 residues. CDR1 and CDR2 from the germline V gene are MGHDK and SYGVNS. Between the trimmed V and J ends, which lost 5 bases and 0 bases, there was a span of 14 bases. The CDR3 DNA sequence: TGTGCCAGCAGTCCCAGGGTTATGATCTCCTACAATGAGCAGTTCTTC. Translated: CASSPRVMISYNEQFF.

The gene calls are TRBV18 and TRBJ2-3, with D perhaps matching TRBD2 (5 bases). The germline CDR1 and CDR2 sequences are KGHSH and LQKENI. V dropped 4 bases and J dropped 3 bases, with 11 bases sitting between them. The CDR3 extends over 14 amino acids. CDR3 sequence (DNA): TGTGCCAGCTCACGAAGTGAGGGAACAGATACGCAGTATTTT. Protein: CASSRSEGTDTQYF.

This chain joins TRBV7-9 and TRBJ2-5, with no clear D. CDR1 is SEHNR, CDR2 FQNEAQ, per germline (reference sequence). The CDR3 sequence is 15 residues long. Trimming took off 2 bases at V and 5 bases at J, with 15 bases between the two ends. The chain's CDR3 is CASSLSTGDGETQYF. Here the CDR3 DNA reads TGTGCCAGCAGCTTATCTACTGGGGATGGGGAGACCCAGTACTTC.

This clonotype was seen once. This CDR3 reads CASRWSRDSSYEQYF. The DNA of the CDR3 is TGTGCCAGCCGGTGGTCCCGGGACAGCTCCTACGAGCAGTACTTC. The chain links TRBV18 to TRBJ2-7; 7 nucleotides match TRBD1. The CDR3 is 15 amino acids. V lost 8 bases to trimming and J lost 0 bases; unmatched junction nucleotides: 10. CDR1 and CDR2 (germline): KGHSH, LQKENI.

The V call is TRBV7-9, the J call TRBJ1-2; D not resolved. Germline-derived CDR1 and CDR2 are SEHNR and FQNEAQ (reference sequence). With 3 bases removed from V and 7 bases from J, the gap between germline ends came to 15 bases. The CDR3 extends over 14 amino acids. The CDR3 protein is CASSFYGYNGGYTF. The CDR3, as DNA: TGTGCCAGCAGCTTTTACGGGTATAACGGTGGCTACACCTTC.

The rearrangement joins TRBV10-3 to TRBJ2-4; possibly TRBD2 for D (5 bases). Germline-derived CDR1 and CDR2 are ENHRY and SYGVKD. The length of the CDR3 is 13 residues. The V and J ends lost 4 bases and 10 bases respectively, with 14 bases between them. The CDR3 DNA reads TGTGCCATCAGTGGGACTTCGGGTGGAATTCAGTACTTC. Its protein product is CAISGTSGGIQYF.

The rearrangement joins TRBV12-3 or TRBV12-4 to TRBJ1-1, with D unresolved. This CDR3 region has 14 residues. V lost 3 bases to trimming and J lost 6 bases, with 14 bases between them. The CDR3 here is CASSFPLPGSEAFF. Written as DNA, the CDR3 is TGTGCCAGCAGTTTCCCACTGCCGGGCTCTGAAGCTTTCTTT.

The chain carries TRBV7-2 and TRBJ1-4; tentative D call: TRBD1 (6 bases). The CDR3 spans 15 residues. Germline V gene sequence: CDR1 SGHTA, CDR2 FQGNSA. Trimming took off 6 bases at V and 4 bases at J, with 15 bases between the two ends. The CDR3 DNA reads TGTGCCAGCAGACTACAGGGACGATTTAATGAAAAACTGTTTTTT. Encoded protein: CASRLQGRFNEKLFF.

The J gene is TRBJ2-1, the V gene TRBV5-1; D gene ambiguous. The CDR3 runs 14 residues. Germline V CDR1 and CDR2: SGHRS, YFSETQ. Trimming cost V 5 bases and J 7 bases, with 16 bases left between them. This CDR3 is CASRYILDENEQFF. CDR3 DNA: TGCGCCAGCAGGTACATTTTAGACGAAAATGAGCAGTTCTTC.

This chain links TRBV3-1 with TRBJ2-7; perhaps TRBD2 as D (6 bases). Germline V gene data show CDR1 as LGHDT and CDR2 as YNNKEL (reference sequence). The CDR3 is made up of 15 amino acids. Between the trimmed V and J ends, which lost 1 base and 3 bases, there was a span of 13 bases. The CDR3 region is CASSQAGLGVYEQYF. DNA for the CDR3: TGTGCCAGCAGCCAAGCGGGACTGGGGGTCTACGAGCAGTACTTC.

J is TRBJ1-2 and V is TRBV9, with D possibly TRBD1 on 5 matching bases. The germline V gene encodes CDR1 SGDLS and CDR2 YYNGEE. The CDR3 is 16 residues long. Trimming left V 0 bases short and J 6 bases short, with 18 bases between. DNA for the CDR3: TGTGCCAGCAGCGTAGCTGAGTCATGGGGCGCCGATGGCTACACCTTC. It is translated as CASSVAESWGADGYTF. Using reference TRBV9 and TRBJ1-2 for the parts outside the CDR3, the full variable domain is DSGVTQTPKHLITATGQRVTLRCSPRSGDLSVYWYQQSLDQGLQFLIQYYNGEERAKGNILERFSAQQFPDLHSELNLSSLELGDSALYFCASSVAESWGADGYTFGSGTRLTVV.

The chain uses TRBV2 and TRBJ2-1, with 7 bases lining up with TRBD2. In germline, CDR1 is SNHLY, CDR2 FYNNEI. This CDR3 is 15 amino acids long. V dropped 2 bases and J dropped 7; count of bases not matched to a gene: 8. CDR3 sequence reads: CASSEWGEGRNEQFF. The CDR3 region has the DNA TGTGCCAGCAGTGAATGGGGGGAGGGCCGTAATGAGCAGTTCTTC.

This clonotype was detected only once. The chain combines TRBV4-1 with TRBJ1-1; D remains unclear. There are 16 residues in the CDR3. CDR1 is MGHRA, CDR2 YSYEKL, per germline. Trimming shortened V by 1 base and J by 1 base, and 13 bases separated the two germline ends. The CDR3 DNA follows: TGCGCCAGCAGCCAAGGTTCCCCATGGGAGAACACTGAAGCTTTCTTT. Translating it yields CASSQGSPWENTEAFF.

The chain couples TRBV11-2 to TRBJ2-7, with D tentatively TRBD2 (6 bases). The CDR3 extends over 14 amino acids. Germline V gives CDR1 SGHAT, CDR2 FQNNGV. Trimming took off 6 bases at V and 5 bases at J, with 17 bases between the two ends. The CDR3 sequence: CASSWAGGGNEQYF. The CDR3 DNA follows: TGTGCCAGCAGTTGGGCCGGGGGTGGCAACGAGCAGTACTTC.

The chain recombines TRBV4-3 with TRBJ1-1, with a possible D match to TRBD1 (5 bases). The CDR3 loop spans 15 amino acids. V lost 0 bases and J 6 bases, leaving 14 bases between the germline ends. The germline CDR1 and CDR2 sequences are LGHNA and YSLEER. The CDR3 coding sequence is TGCGCCAGCAGCCAAGAAGGGTCAGGGATCGCTGAAGCTTTCTTT. Residues: CASSQEGSGIAEAFF.

V is TRBV3-1 and J is TRBJ2-3; 8 positions agree with TRBD1. The CDR3 is made up of 14 amino acids. The J segment lost 8 bases and the V segment lost 4 bases, leaving 8 bases of the junction unmatched. Germline CDR1 and CDR2: LGHDT and YNNKEL (reference sequence). CDR3 amino acids: CASSLQLQGATQYF. In DNA, the CDR3 is TGTGCCAGCAGCCTCCAACTCCAGGGGGCTACGCAGTATTTT.

This sequence joins TRBV28 and TRBJ2-7; D is unclear. CDR1 and CDR2 from the germline V gene are MDHEN and SYDVKM. The CDR3 has 12 residues. The V end lost 7 bases, the J end lost 6 bases, and 13 bases lay between the germline ends. CDR3 sequence: CASTGLPFEQYF. The CDR3 region has the DNA TGTGCCAGCACCGGGCTTCCTTTCGAGCAGTACTTC.

This chain uses TRBV18 with TRBJ1-5; 12 bases fit TRBD1. CDR3 length: 15 amino acids. The V gene end was trimmed by 3 bases and the J gene end by 6 bases; junction bases not matched to a gene: 3. Germline V gives CDR1 KGHSH, CDR2 LQKENI. The CDR3, as DNA: TGTGCCAGCTCACCGGGACAGGGGGCCAGTCAGCCCCAGCATTTT. It encodes CASSPGQGASQPQHF.

This clonotype was seen once. J is TRBJ2-6 and V is TRBV19; the match to TRBD2 covers 14 bases. Germline lookup yields CDR1 LNHDA and CDR2 SQIVND (reference sequence). The CDR3 covers 18 residues. V lost 5 bases and J lost 0; bases outside the gene matches: 3. CDR3 residues: CASSGLAGGLSGANVLTF. Here the CDR3 DNA reads TGTGCCAGTAGTGGACTAGCGGGAGGACTCTCTGGGGCCAACGTCCTGACTTTC.

The chain joins TRBV29-1 to TRBJ2-5, with 7 bases fitting TRBD1. CDR3 length equals 15 residues. V lost 6 bases and J lost 14; bases outside the gene matches: 24. CDR1 and CDR2 from the germline V gene are SQVTM and ANQGSEA. The CDR3: CSVAKTGDTSRVDYF. The CDR3, as DNA: TGCAGCGTCGCCAAAACAGGGGACACCAGCCGAGTTGATTACTTC.

The chain combines TRBV29-1 with TRBJ2-1; 10 nucleotides match TRBD2. The germline V gene has CDR1 SQVTM and CDR2 ANQGSEA. The CDR3 length is 14 residues. Trimming at V came to 4 bases and at J to 10 bases, leaving 10 bases not matched to a gene. CDR3 nucleotides: TGCAGCGTTGGGGCTCGTACTAGCGGGACGGAGCAGTTCTTC. This sequence encodes CSVGARTSGTEQFF.

This rearrangement joins TRBV12-3 or TRBV12-4 to TRBJ2-1, with 13 nucleotides matching TRBD2. The CDR3 consists of 16 residues. With 5 bases clipped from V and 2 bases from J, the junction kept 3 bases outside the gene matches. This CDR3 is CASSRGLAGTYNEQFF. The DNA of the CDR3 is TGTGCCAGCAGTAGGGGACTAGCGGGGACCTACAATGAGCAGTTCTTC.

This rearrangement joins TRBV6-1 to TRBJ2-1; TRBD2 matches at 9 bases. Trimming at V came to 6 bases and at J to 4 bases, leaving 10 bases not matched to a gene. This CDR3 contains 16 residues. The germline V gene has CDR1 MNHNS and CDR2 SASEGT. DNA for the CDR3: TGTGCCAGCAGACCACTAGCGGGCGGCCCGTACAATGAGCAGTTCTTC. Protein product: CASRPLAGGPYNEQFF.

The chain is built from TRBV9 and TRBJ2-2, with 7 bases fitting TRBD1. Germline lookup yields CDR1 SGDLS and CDR2 YYNGEE. The CDR3 is 18 amino acids. With 0 bases clipped from V and 5 bases from J, the junction kept 13 bases outside the gene matches. CDR3: CASSVAGTVGSGTGELFF. CDR3 nucleotide sequence: TGTGCCAGCAGCGTAGCCGGGACAGTCGGGTCGGGGACCGGGGAGCTGTTTTTT.

The J gene is TRBJ2-5, the V gene TRBV7-9; the D gene is possibly TRBD2 (5 bases). Trimming stripped 8 bases from V and 1 base from J, with 11 bases between. CDR3 length: 13 amino acids. From germline, CDR1 is SEHNR and CDR2 FQNEAQ (reference sequence). The CDR3 loop reads CASRSSGQETQYF. CDR3 bases: TGTGCCAGCCGCTCCAGCGGCCAAGAGACCCAGTACTTC.

The V call is TRBV28, the J call TRBJ2-7; D may be TRBD1 (5 bases). Germline CDR1 is MDHEN and CDR2 is SYDVKM. The CDR3 extends over 12 amino acids. V was shortened by 3 bases and J by 5 bases, with 8 bases between the two germline ends. For the CDR3, the DNA is TGTGCCAGCAGTTTCGGACATGACGAGCAGTACTTC. The encoded protein is CASSFGHDEQYF.

The rearrangement links TRBV15 to TRBJ2-4, with D possibly being TRBD1 (8 bases). V dropped 2 bases and J dropped 5 bases, with 16 bases sitting between them. Germline values: CDR1 LNHNV, CDR2 YYDKDF (reference sequence). The CDR3 totals 16 residues. The CDR3 DNA sequence: TGTGCCACCAGCAGAAAAAAACAGGGGGGGCAAAACATTCAGTACTTC. Encoded protein: CATSRKKQGGQNIQYF.

The chain has TRBV6-5 and TRBJ1-2, with D unclear. Germline values: CDR1 MNHEY, CDR2 SVGAGI. Trimming took off 6 bases at V and 2 bases at J, with 16 bases between the two ends. The CDR3 has 15 amino acids. The CDR3 bases are TGTGCCAGCAGCTTACAAGGCGACGGCAACTATGGCTACACCTTC. The encoded protein is CASSLQGDGNYGYTF.

V gene TRBV28 combines with J gene TRBJ2-7; a possible D gene is TRBD2 (6 bases). This CDR3 comprises 14 residues. Germline assignment: CDR1 MDHEN and CDR2 SYDVKM. Trimming removed 7 bases from V and 1 base from J, with 14 bases in between. This CDR3 is CASIDWAGSYEQYF. DNA for the CDR3: TGTGCCAGCATCGATTGGGCGGGGTCCTACGAGCAGTACTTC. Filled out from reference TRBV28 and TRBJ2-7, the complete variable domain reads DVKVTQSSRYLVKRTGEKVFLECVQDMDHENMFWYRQDPGLGLRLIYFSYDVKMKEKGDIPEGYSVSREKKERFSLILESASTNQTSMYLCASIDWAGSYEQYFGPGTRLTVT.